The 10 T cell receptor beta chains listed next were all sequenced from one sample in a study of T cells in Graves' hyperthyroidism and ophthalmopathy. RNA transcripts yielded amplified TCR beta CDR3 regions. First-round RT-PCR of the TCR CDR3 relied on the HTBI primer set. Each CDR3 protein gets one entry after TCRdb re-called the multiplex PCR reads with MiXCR. This table holds under 700,000 distinct CDR3 sequences, 40% to 55% found once. Source material: peripheral blood or thyroid tissue (not recorded which). These receptors came from a woman aged 18-30 years with Graves' hyperthyroidism.

J is TRBJ2-4 and V is TRBV2; D is unresolved. Germline V gene sequence: CDR1 SNHLY, CDR2 FYNNEI. The CDR3 sequence is 11 residues long. The V end lost 6 bases, the J end lost 4 bases, and 4 bases lay between the germline ends. CDR3 sequence (DNA): TGTGCCAGCAGCTCGAAAAACATTCAGTACTTC. This codes for CASSSKNIQYF.

The chain has TRBV7-9 and TRBJ2-7, with a tentative D call TRBD1 (5 bases). The ends were cut back, 2 bases at V and 5 bases at J, with 16 bases in the middle. The V gene's germline CDR1 is SEHNR and CDR2 FQNEAQ (reference sequence). This CDR3 contains 15 residues. DNA for the CDR3: TGTGCCAGCAGCTTACTTATTCCAGGGTCCAACGAGCAGTACTTC. This gives the protein CASSLLIPGSNEQYF.

The chain has TRBV7-3 and TRBJ1-4, with 8 bases matching TRBD1. The CDR3 contains 15 residues. The J segment lost 8 bases and the V segment lost 4 bases, leaving 9 bases of the junction unmatched. Germline values: CDR1 SGHTA, CDR2 FQGTGA. The CDR3 DNA follows: TGTGCCAGCAGCTCGACAGGGGCTGTATTCGAAAAACTGTTTTTT. Translating gives CASSSTGAVFEKLFF.

The CDR3 protein is CAISGTAGGEETQYF. The DNA for the CDR3 is TGTGCCATCAGTGGAACGGCAGGGGGAGAAGAGACCCAGTACTTC. V and J are TRBV10-3 and TRBJ2-5; 7 positions agree with TRBD1. Germline values: CDR1 ENHRY, CDR2 SYGVKD. There are 15 residues in the CDR3. V gave up 4 bases and J gave up 3 bases; unmatched junction bases: 8.

The rearrangement joins TRBV7-3 to TRBJ2-7; no firm D call. Per germline, CDR1 SGHTA and CDR2 FQGTGA. Trimming took 6 bases from V and 2 from J, leaving 11 bases between them. CDR3 size: 13 residues. DNA of the CDR3: TGTGCCAGCAGTTTCCAGCTTACCTACGAGCAGTACTTC. This sequence encodes CASSFQLTYEQYF.

This chain connects TRBV7-9 to TRBJ1-6, with D unresolved. The germline CDR1 and CDR2 sequences are SEHNR and FQNEAQ (reference sequence). The CDR3 totals 14 residues. Trimming cost V 2 bases and J 7 bases, with 9 bases left between them. CDR3 sequence reads: CASSLMAGNSPLHF. The CDR3 nucleotides are TGTGCCAGCAGCTTAATGGCAGGCAATTCACCCCTCCACTTT.

The chain uses TRBV2 and TRBJ1-2, with D unclear. The CDR3 has 11 amino acids. Trimming shortened V by 7 bases and J by 8 bases, and 11 bases separated the two germline ends. Germline lookup yields CDR1 SNHLY and CDR2 FYNNEI. The DNA for the CDR3 is TGTGCCAGCACTCCGGACGGCGGCTACACCTTC. Translation gives CASTPDGGYTF.

With regard to this clonotype: This may be a read error: a much more frequent sequence differs by one nucleotide. This CDR3 fails to terminate in the conserved phenylalanine or tryptophan, so it likely reflects a read error. This sequence joins TRBV10-1 and TRBJ1-1, with no clear D. The CDR3 length is 13 residues. V dropped 2 bases and J dropped 4 bases, with 8 bases sitting between them. The germline CDR1 and CDR2 sequences are WNHNN and SYGVQD (reference sequence). The CDR3: CASSEGRSTEAFL. CDR3 in DNA: TGCGCCAGCAGTGAGGGTCGGAGCACTGAAGCTTTCCTT.

This clonotype was recorded at least ten times. The chain employs TRBV2 and TRBJ1-1; TRBD1 is a possible D gene (5 bases). The length of the CDR3 is 14 residues. CDR1 and CDR2 from the germline V gene are SNHLY and FYNNEI. V lost 8 bases and J 1 base, leaving 14 bases between the germline ends. CDR3 sequence reads: CASSPRVKNTEAFF. The CDR3 DNA follows: TGTGCCAGCTCGCCCAGGGTGAAGAACACTGAAGCTTTCTTT. Complete variable domain (other parts from reference TRBV2 and TRBJ1-1): EPEVTQTPSHQVTQMGQEVILRCVPISNHLYFYWYRQILGQKVEFLVSFYNNEISEKSEIFDDQFSVERPDGSNFTLKIRSTKLEDSAMYFCASSPRVKNTEAFFGQGTRLTVV.

This chain links TRBV7-6 with TRBJ1-2; D call uncertain. Deletions cut 5 bases from V and 1 base from J, with 17 bases between. In germline, CDR1 is SGHVS, CDR2 FNYEAQ. The CDR3 has 16 residues. CDR3 nucleotide sequence: TGTGCCAGCAGCCAAGTTTTTCGGGGAGTTAACTATGGCTACACCTTC. It translates to CASSQVFRGVNYGYTF.